The 17 T cell receptor beta chains below come from one sample, sequenced in a study of cytomegalovirus exposure and HLA in healthy donors. PCR employed 60 Vbeta and 13 Jbeta primers. Some clones are missing from TCRdb's copy, which holds only in-frame ones; the method was immunoSEQ multiplex PCR. The sample carries more than 50,000 clones, 75% recorded once. The sequenced sample was PBMCs. These TCRs come from a woman in her thirties or forties in good health and CMV-seropositive.

This clone was found a few times. V gene TRBV7-2 combines with J gene TRBJ2-7, with no clear D. Trimming shortened V by 1 base and J by 0 bases, and 7 bases separated the two germline ends. The CDR3 has 14 residues. The germline V gene encodes CDR1 SGHTA and CDR2 FQGNSA. The CDR3 DNA reads TGTGCCAGCAGCTTAGTACGGTACTCCTACGAGCAGTACTTC. Its protein product is CASSLVRYSYEQYF.

The chain links TRBV27 to TRBJ2-1; 12 bases are a match to TRBD2. There are 15 residues in the CDR3. Germline CDR1 and CDR2: MNHEY and SMNVEV (reference sequence). The V gene end was trimmed by 2 bases and the J gene end by 10 bases; junction bases not matched to a gene: 6. CDR3 sequence reads: CASSLRLAGAGEQFF. CDR3 DNA sequence: TGTGCCAGCAGTTTACGACTAGCGGGGGCTGGGGAGCAGTTCTTC.

This clone was recorded only once. J is TRBJ2-7 and V is TRBV6-1, with D tentatively TRBD1 (5 bases). This CDR3 comprises 15 residues. CDR1 is MNHNS and CDR2 is SASEGT in the germline V gene. V lost 4 bases, J lost 4 bases, and 17 bases lay in between. CDR3 nucleotides: TGTGCCAGCAGTGGAGTCAGGGCTCGATCGTACGAGCAGTACTTC. Translated: CASSGVRARSYEQYF.

The rearrangement links TRBV9 to TRBJ1-6; 10 positions match TRBD1. Per germline, CDR1 SGDLS and CDR2 YYNGEE. Trimming took 4 bases from V and 10 from J; bases not matched to a gene: 8. The length of the CDR3 is 15 residues. In nucleotides, the CDR3 is TGTGCCAGCAGCACACGGACAGGGGGAGAGTCACCCCTCCACTTT. It is translated as CASSTRTGGESPLHF.

The rearrangement uses TRBV5-4 and TRBJ2-1; D is possibly TRBD2 (6 bases). The V gene's germline CDR1 is SGHNT and CDR2 YYREEE (reference sequence). This CDR3 spans 16 amino acids. Trimming left V 2 bases short and J 0 bases short, with 12 bases between. CDR3 sequence reads: CASSLGGASSYNEQFF. The CDR3 DNA is TGTGCCAGCAGCTTAGGCGGGGCGAGCTCCTACAATGAGCAGTTCTTC.

The genes are TRBV18 and TRBJ2-3, with a possible D match to TRBD2 (6 bases). Germline V gene lookup returns CDR1 KGHSH and CDR2 LQKENI. The CDR3 covers 16 residues. Trimming pared 6 bases from V and 1 base from J, leaving 17 bases between. Here the CDR3 reads CASSSGREAGTDTQYF. CDR3 in DNA: TGTGCCAGCTCCTCCGGGCGGGAAGCGGGCACAGATACGCAGTATTTT.

The chain is built from TRBV7-9 and TRBJ2-5, with D possibly matching TRBD1 (6 bases). The J call could be wrong; TRBJ2-7 is a better fit for the DNA end. From germline, CDR1 is SEHNR and CDR2 FQNEAQ (reference sequence). CDR3 size: 13 residues. CDR3 amino acids: CASSFPGEYEQYF. The CDR3 DNA reads TGTGCCAGCAGCTTCCCAGGGGAGTACGAGCAGTACTTC.

This chain joins TRBV6-1 and TRBJ1-5; 8 bases are shared with TRBD1. Germline assignment: CDR1 MNHNS and CDR2 SASEGT. V lost 4 bases and J lost 4; bases outside the gene matches: 3. The CDR3 contains 14 residues. The CDR3 sequence: CASSAGQVNQPQHF. In nucleotides, the CDR3 is TGTGCCAGCAGTGCGGGACAGGTTAATCAGCCCCAGCATTTT.

The chain combines TRBV6-1 with TRBJ1-5; 8 nucleotides agree with TRBD1. Germline V CDR1 and CDR2: MNHNS, SASEGT. Losses at the gene ends were 5 bases for V and 6 bases for J; bases not matched to a gene: 6. The CDR3 covers 14 residues. CDR3 nucleotide sequence: TGTGCCAGCAGTTCTACAGGGGGTCTTCAGCCCCAGCATTTT. Translating gives CASSSTGGLQPQHF.

The chain has TRBV9 and TRBJ2-3, with 8 bases lining up with TRBD1. The germline V gene encodes CDR1 SGDLS and CDR2 YYNGEE. This CDR3 has 16 amino acids. Trimming cost V 4 bases and J 3 bases; bases outside gene matches: 10. The CDR3 DNA reads TGTGCCAGCAGCCCGAGGACAGGGCCCTTGACAGATACGCAGTATTTT. Its translation is CASSPRTGPLTDTQYF.

This clone was recorded only once. The chain employs TRBV7-2 and TRBJ2-1; 11 positions match TRBD1. Germline-derived CDR1 and CDR2 are SGHTA and FQGNSA. CDR3 length: 15 residues. V lost 1 base to trimming and J lost 9 bases; unmatched junction nucleotides: 5. CDR3 nucleotide sequence: TGTGCCAGCAGCTTAGGGACAGGGGGCTTCGGTGAGCAGTTCTTC. Translated: CASSLGTGGFGEQFF.

The V call is TRBV5-1, the J call TRBJ2-3; D remains ambiguous. This CDR3 has 14 residues. CDR1 and CDR2 (germline): SGHRS, YFSETQ. V lost 5 bases, J lost 4 bases, and 14 bases lay in between. CDR3 residues: CASRVVSGADTQYF. The CDR3 coding sequence is TGCGCCAGCAGGGTTGTTTCGGGTGCAGATACGCAGTATTTT.

This clone was observed at least ten times. V gene TRBV7-9 combines with J gene TRBJ2-7, with a possible D match to TRBD2 (5 bases). V shed 3 bases and J shed 0 bases, with 15 bases lying between them. Germline CDR1 is SEHNR and CDR2 is FQNEAQ (reference sequence). This CDR3 has 16 amino acids. In DNA, the CDR3 is TGTGCCAGCAGCTTTGGGAGCGCCTATAACTCCTACGAGCAGTACTTC. Its translation is CASSFGSAYNSYEQYF.

This chain links TRBV19 with TRBJ1-5, with D possibly TRBD1 on 5 matching bases. The ends were cut back, 5 bases at V and 7 bases at J, with 18 bases in the middle. CDR3 length equals 15 residues. CDR1 is LNHDA and CDR2 is SQIVND in the germline V gene (reference sequence). The CDR3 DNA reads TGTGCCAGTAGTCCCTTGCCAGGGTTGGGGCAGCCCCAGCATTTT. Protein sequence: CASSPLPGLGQPQHF.

V is TRBV7-2 and J is TRBJ1-2; D may be TRBD1 (6 bases). Germline V gives CDR1 SGHTA, CDR2 FQGNSA. Trimming took off 0 bases at V and 5 bases at J, with 13 bases between the two ends. The CDR3 is 15 amino acids. CDR3 nucleotide sequence: TGTGCCAGCAGCTTAGCCCTGACAGGTTCTTATGGCTACACCTTC. This sequence encodes CASSLALTGSYGYTF.

In this sample, this clone turned up once. The gene calls are TRBV7-2 and TRBJ2-1; 10 nucleotides agree with TRBD2. V lost 1 base to trimming and J lost 12 bases; unmatched junction nucleotides: 12. Germline CDR1 SGHTA, CDR2 FQGNSA. This CDR3 comprises 16 residues. The CDR3: CASSLEFPERGGRQFF. CDR3 sequence (DNA): TGTGCCAGCAGCTTAGAGTTTCCCGAGCGGGGGGGAAGGCAGTTCTTC.

V and J are TRBV15 and TRBJ1-2; tentatively, D is TRBD1 (5 bases). Germline V gene data show CDR1 as LNHNV and CDR2 as YYDKDF (reference sequence). This CDR3 is 15 amino acids long. Trimming shortened V by 3 bases and J by 6 bases, and 17 bases separated the two germline ends. This CDR3 reads CATSSPPEGQHGYTF. DNA for the CDR3: TGTGCCACCAGCAGTCCCCCCGAAGGACAACATGGCTACACCTTC.